Following are 13 T cell receptor beta chains from one sample sequenced in a study of blood T cell repertoires in COVID-19. Generated by immunoSEQ multiplex PCR, the TCRdb table keeps only in-frame clones and is missing some. The sample consists of over 120,000 clones, over 65% of them appearing once. The sequenced sample consisted of peripheral blood. All receptors derive from a human donor in a cohort sampled during active COVID-19.

V and J are TRBV7-3 and TRBJ2-3; D is uncertain. The V end was cut by 0 bases, the J end by 5 bases, with 6 bases between. This CDR3 has 13 amino acids. Germline CDR1 reads SGHTA; CDR2 reads FQGTGA. CDR3 nucleotide sequence: TGTGCCAGCAGCTTAACGGTAGTAGATACGCAGTATTTT. This codes for CASSLTVVDTQYF.

This rearrangement joins TRBV7-2 to TRBJ2-2; D is possibly TRBD1 (6 bases). With 5 bases removed from V and 12 bases from J, the gap between germline ends came to 16 bases. CDR1 is SGHTA and CDR2 is FQGNSA in the germline V gene. This CDR3 spans 13 amino acids. CDR3 sequence reads: CASSHPDRRKLFF. CDR3 nucleotides: TGTGCCAGCAGCCACCCTGACAGGCGGAAGCTGTTTTTT. Full variable domain (outside the CDR3, taken from reference TRBV7-2 and TRBJ2-2): GAGVSQSPSNKVTEKGKDVELRCDPISGHTALYWYRQSLGQGLEFLIYFQGNSAPDKSGLPSDRFSAERTGGSVSTLTIQRTQQEDSAVYLCASSHPDRRKLFFGEGSRLTVL.

This sequence joins TRBV28 and TRBJ1-4, with D maybe TRBD1 (6 bases). The V gene's germline CDR1 is MDHEN and CDR2 SYDVKM. The CDR3 has 12 residues. V was clipped by 10 bases and J by 4 bases, with 10 bases between them. The CDR3 sequence is CATGAGNEKLFF. The CDR3 DNA reads TGTGCCACAGGGGCCGGTAATGAAAAACTGTTTTTT.

The rearrangement uses TRBV7-2 and TRBJ2-5; the match to TRBD2 covers 10 bases. The CDR3 runs to 16 residues. The trim removed 5 bases at V and 1 base at J, leaving 7 bases unmatched. The germline CDR1 and CDR2 sequences are SGHTA and FQGNSA. CDR3 loop: CASSRGLAATQETQYF. In DNA, the CDR3 is TGTGCCAGCAGCCGTGGACTAGCGGCAACCCAAGAGACCCAGTACTTC. Variable domain in full (rest from reference TRBV7-2 and TRBJ2-5): GAGVSQSPSNKVTEKGKDVELRCDPISGHTALYWYRQSLGQGLEFLIYFQGNSAPDKSGLPSDRFSAERTGGSVSTLTIQRTQQEDSAVYLCASSRGLAATQETQYFGPGTRLLVL.

This clone came up once. V gene TRBV7-3 combines with J gene TRBJ2-3, with TRBD2 matching 7 bases. V dropped 1 base and J dropped 3; count of bases not matched to a gene: 10. The CDR3 is made up of 17 amino acids. In germline, CDR1 is SGHTA, CDR2 FQGTGA. The chain's CDR3 is CASSLRGGLARTDTQYF. CDR3 DNA sequence: TGTGCCAGCAGCTTAAGGGGAGGGCTAGCGAGAACAGATACGCAGTATTTT.

This chain links TRBV5-1 with TRBJ2-5, with a tentative D call TRBD1 (6 bases). The length of the CDR3 is 16 residues. V lost 3 bases and J 6 bases, leaving 21 bases between the germline ends. Germline assignment: CDR1 SGHRS and CDR2 YFSETQ. The CDR3 nucleotides are TGCGCCAGCAGCTGGACGGCGCAGGGTCAGGGGAAGACCCAGTACTTC. Its protein is CASSWTAQGQGKTQYF.

The chain carries TRBV4-1 and TRBJ1-1; the D is unclear. Germline loops: CDR1 MGHRA, CDR2 YSYEKL. The V and J ends lost 1 base and 6 bases respectively, with 12 bases between them. The CDR3 contains 14 residues. This chain's CDR3 is CASSQGPGIPEAFF. CDR3 coding DNA: TGCGCCAGCAGCCAAGGTCCGGGGATACCTGAAGCTTTCTTT.

The chain links TRBV18 to TRBJ1-4, with D possibly TRBD1 on 5 matching bases. Germline CDR1 is KGHSH and CDR2 is LQKENI. V lost 6 bases and J lost 3, with 11 bases in between. The CDR3 spans 14 residues. The CDR3 sequence is CASSTDRSNEKLFF. The CDR3 DNA reads TGTGCCAGCTCTACCGACAGATCTAATGAAAAACTGTTTTTT.

V and J are TRBV6-1 and TRBJ1-6, with unresolved D. Trimming took 3 bases from V and 7 from J, leaving 7 bases between them. Germline values: CDR1 MNHNS, CDR2 SASEGT. CDR3 length: 13 amino acids. CDR3 coding DNA: TGTGCCAGCAGTGATGAGAGGAATTCACCCCTCCACTTT. Protein: CASSDERNSPLHF.

This clone was seen only once. This chain joins TRBV5-1 and TRBJ2-7; D might be TRBD2 (6 bases). CDR3 length: 15 residues. The V gene's germline CDR1 is SGHRS and CDR2 YFSETQ. V was shortened by 3 bases and J by 2 bases, with 15 bases between the two germline ends. The CDR3 spells CASSSGGTLTYEQYF. In DNA form, the CDR3 reads TGCGCCAGCAGCTCCGGGGGTACCCTCACCTACGAGCAGTACTTC.

Note on this clone: The junction departs from the called germline gene at one end, perhaps through a read error. This chain joins TRBV10-1 and TRBJ2-1; a weak D match, TRBD2 (6 bases). This CDR3 comprises 15 residues. Germline V gene sequence: CDR1 WNHNN, CDR2 SYGVQD (reference sequence). CDR3 sequence: CASSESRDSHKEQFF. Here the CDR3 DNA reads TGCGCCAGCAGTGAGTCAAGGGACTCTCACAAAGAGCAGTTCTTC.

The chain recombines TRBV3-1 (or the pseudogene TRBV3-2) with TRBJ2-2; 11 bases align to TRBD2. The CDR3 is 15 amino acids. Germline trimming cut 5 bases from V and 10 bases from J; bases unmatched to any gene: 9. CDR1 is LGHDT and CDR2 is YNNKEL in the germline V gene (reference sequence). Here the CDR3 DNA reads TGTGCCAGCAGCAAAACTAGCGGGGGTTTGGAGGAGCTGTTTTTT. This codes for CASSKTSGGLEELFF.

The chain is built from TRBV20-1 and TRBJ2-5; tentatively, D is TRBD1 (5 bases). V gave up 5 bases and J gave up 5 bases, with 9 bases separating them. The CDR3 runs to 11 residues. The germline V gene has CDR1 DFQATT and CDR2 SNEGSKA (reference sequence). CDR3 amino acids: CSARQTETQYF. The DNA for the CDR3 is TGCAGTGCTCGACAGACGGAGACCCAGTACTTC.